This T cell receptor (beta chain) was sequenced during a study of blood T cell repertoires in COVID-19 (dated by TCRdb to 2019 to 2021). Notes on the research overall: Collaborator samples came from the United States, Italy and Spain and covered acute and convalescent phases of COVID-19. The material from the prospective study consisted of cDNA or gDNA derived from T cells, B-cell-depleted T cells, or PBMCs. Deeply sampled blood TCRbeta repertoires from subjects exposed to, actively infected with, or recovered from COVID-19 were included in the dataset. A freely available public database, intended as a resource for researchers studying the immune response to SARS-CoV-2, is where the repertoires were released. Samples were obtained from the ongoing ImmuneRACE study (first 160 participants) and from about 1,300 subjects provided by 6 global collaborators. A de-identified subject ID, COVID-19 status, age in years and sex were almost always included in the sample metadata. Where available, HLA class I and class II types were taken from metadata supplied by the sample provider and were not determined by assay-based typing.

Worth noting for this clone: There is no known antigen for this receptor. Base qualities are missing; no much larger clone stands one base away.

The collaborating institutions used their own protocols to collect whole blood in K2EDTA tubes. Collaborator samples were shipped for TCRbeta analysis as frozen whole blood, isolated PBMCs, or DNA extracted from either sample type. TCRbeta CDR3 regions were amplified from genomic DNA by means of the immunoSEQ Assay, a bias-controlled multiplex PCR. As for how the authors treated the data: Within the assay, amplification of reference gene primers was used to estimate how many nucleated cells each sample contained. To quantify the absolute abundance of each unique TCRbeta CDR3 rearrangement, sequence reads were collapsed and filtered. Productive Simpson clonality was computed per sample as the square root of Simpson's diversity index over productive rearrangements. TCRdb re-hosts the immuneACCESS table, in-frame sequences only. Its copies lack some clones; in the studies checked, an unresolved V gene accounts for under half of them, and the cause for the rest is not known. D and trimming come from the DNA, and the V and J calls and clone size come from that table. The sample table contains approximately 160,000 clones; only one count was recorded for around four fifths of them. The ten largest clones add up to 3.5% to 4.5% of the sample.

V is clipped by 3 bases and J by 6 bases, and the sequence between their germline boundaries is 9 bases long. CDR3 length: 14 amino acids, cysteine to phenylalanine. The read is trimmed to its CDR3 DNA, 42 bases read in frame from base 1. From a lookup of the germline V gene, CDR1 and CDR2 are LGHNA and YSLEER. Results the study describes overall, beyond this receptor: Clinical and demographic metadata were provided uncurated, with the amount varying by source and participant.

The source is a woman over 75 with acute or convalescent COVID-19. The chain employs TRBV4-3 and TRBJ1-6; the D gene is unclear. Sequenced input: peripheral blood. DNA sequence: TGCGCCAGCAGCCAGAGGATAGCTAATTCACCCCTCCACTTT. It encodes CASSQRIANSPLHF.